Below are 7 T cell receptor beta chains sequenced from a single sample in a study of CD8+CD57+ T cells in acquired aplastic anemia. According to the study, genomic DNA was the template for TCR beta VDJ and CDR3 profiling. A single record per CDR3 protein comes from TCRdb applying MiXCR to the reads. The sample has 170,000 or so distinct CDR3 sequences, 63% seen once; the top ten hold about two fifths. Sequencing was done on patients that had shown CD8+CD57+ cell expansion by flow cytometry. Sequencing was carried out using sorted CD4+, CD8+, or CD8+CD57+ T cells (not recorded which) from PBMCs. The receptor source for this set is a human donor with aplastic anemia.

CDR3 DNA: TGTGCCAGCAGCTTAGTCGAGTTCTCAGGTAGCAATCAGCCCCAGCATTTT. Translating it yields CASSLVEFSGSNQPQHF. V gene TRBV2 combines with J gene TRBJ1-5; D gene ambiguous. The germline V and J ends were trimmed by 6 bases and 0 bases, with 18 bases remaining between them. Germline loops: CDR1 SNHLY, CDR2 FYNNEI. The CDR3 totals 17 residues.

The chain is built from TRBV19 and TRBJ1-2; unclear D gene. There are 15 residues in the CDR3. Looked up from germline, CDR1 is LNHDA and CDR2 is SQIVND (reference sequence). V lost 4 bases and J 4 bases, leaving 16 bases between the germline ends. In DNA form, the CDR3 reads TGTGCCAGTAGTAGAGGGTCCCCTGAGGGCTATGGCTACACCTTC. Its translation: CASSRGSPEGYGYTF.

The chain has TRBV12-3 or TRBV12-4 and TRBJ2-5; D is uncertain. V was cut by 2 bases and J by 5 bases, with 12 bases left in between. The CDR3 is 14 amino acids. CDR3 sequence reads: CASSLLPNAETQYF. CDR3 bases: TGTGCCAGCAGTTTATTACCCAATGCCGAGACCCAGTACTTC.

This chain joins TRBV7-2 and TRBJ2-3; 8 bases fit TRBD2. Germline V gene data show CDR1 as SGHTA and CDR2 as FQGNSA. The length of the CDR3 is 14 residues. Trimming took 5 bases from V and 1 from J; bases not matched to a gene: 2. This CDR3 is CASSLRGGTDTQYF. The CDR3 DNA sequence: TGTGCCAGCAGCCTGCGGGGGGGCACAGATACGCAGTATTTT.

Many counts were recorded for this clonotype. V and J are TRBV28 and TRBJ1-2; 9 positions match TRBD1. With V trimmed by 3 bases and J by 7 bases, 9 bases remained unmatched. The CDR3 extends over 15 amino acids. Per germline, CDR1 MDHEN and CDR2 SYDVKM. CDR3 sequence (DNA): TGTGCCAGCAGTTTCCGCCGGGACAGGGTTTTTGGCTACACCTTC. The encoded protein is CASSFRRDRVFGYTF.

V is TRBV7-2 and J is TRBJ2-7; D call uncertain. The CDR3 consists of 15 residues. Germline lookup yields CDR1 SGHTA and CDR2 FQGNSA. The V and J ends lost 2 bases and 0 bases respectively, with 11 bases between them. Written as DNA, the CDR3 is TGTGCCAGCAGCTTAAGACCCAAGAGCTCCTACGAGCAGTACTTC. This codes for CASSLRPKSSYEQYF.

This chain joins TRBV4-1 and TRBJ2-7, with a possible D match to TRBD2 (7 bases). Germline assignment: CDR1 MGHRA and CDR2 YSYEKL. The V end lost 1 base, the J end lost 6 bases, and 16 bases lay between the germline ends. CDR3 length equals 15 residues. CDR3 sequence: CASSQGGGLAGEQYF. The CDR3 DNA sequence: TGCGCCAGCAGCCAAGGGGGGGGGCTAGCTGGCGAGCAGTACTTC.